One and the same sample provided the 27 T cell receptor beta chains below, sequenced in a study of blood T cell repertoires in COVID-19. Method: immunoSEQ multiplex PCR; TCRdb's copy keeps in-frame clones and lacks some. The sample yields 110,000 to 150,000 clones, around 90% seen once. The sequencing sample was made of peripheral blood. Every receptor here comes from a man aged 65-85 years with acute or convalescent COVID-19.

The rearrangement uses TRBV19 and TRBJ1-5; D is ambiguous. The CDR3 has 14 amino acids. The germline CDR1 and CDR2 sequences are LNHDA and SQIVND (reference sequence). V shed 2 bases and J shed 5 bases, with 10 bases lying between them. DNA of the CDR3: TGTGCCAGTAGTATAATCACAAACGATCAGCCCCAGCATTTT. Amino acids: CASSIITNDQPQHF.

The rearrangement uses TRBV5-1 and TRBJ1-2, with 11 nucleotides matching TRBD1. This CDR3 comprises 17 residues. V lost 3 bases, J lost 2 bases, and 9 bases stayed unmatched. The germline V gene encodes CDR1 SGHRS and CDR2 YFSETQ. CDR3 nucleotides: TGCGCCAGCAGCTCCCCTGGGACAGGGGGAAGCAACTATGGCTACACCTTC. Translating it yields CASSSPGTGGSNYGYTF.

V gene TRBV19 combines with J gene TRBJ2-5; a possible D gene is TRBD1 (5 bases). The germline V and J ends were trimmed by 6 bases and 4 bases, with 18 bases remaining between them. Germline V gene data show CDR1 as LNHDA and CDR2 as SQIVND (reference sequence). The CDR3 contains 15 residues. The CDR3 loop is CASSPMVGVRETQYF. The CDR3 DNA reads TGTGCCAGTAGCCCGATGGTAGGGGTGCGAGAGACCCAGTACTTC.

This chain joins TRBV6-6 and TRBJ1-2; TRBD1 is a possible D gene (5 bases). The V end lost 7 bases, the J end lost 3 bases, and 12 bases lay between the germline ends. The CDR3 is 13 residues long. Germline values: CDR1 MNHNY, CDR2 SVGAGI (reference sequence). The CDR3 bases are TGTGCCAGCACTCCGGGGGTAGACTATGGCTACACCTTC. This gives the protein CASTPGVDYGYTF.

This chain links TRBV10-3 with TRBJ1-6; D perhaps matches TRBD1 (5 bases). The CDR3 is 14 amino acids. Germline lookup yields CDR1 ENHRY and CDR2 SYGVKD. Trimming removed 7 bases at V and 7 bases at J, with 14 bases between. The CDR3: CAINSDGGNSPLHF. CDR3 in DNA: TGTGCCATCAACTCGGACGGGGGAAATTCACCCCTCCACTTT.

The gene calls are TRBV9 and TRBJ1-2; D call uncertain. The CDR3 length is 16 residues. The germline V and J ends were trimmed by 0 bases and 8 bases, with 20 bases remaining between them. Germline CDR1 and CDR2: SGDLS and YYNGEE. The CDR3 DNA is TGTGCCAGCAGCGTAGGATGGGCGGGAGTGGGCCAAGGCTACACCTTC. The encoded protein is CASSVGWAGVGQGYTF. Full variable domain (missing parts from reference TRBV9 and TRBJ1-2): DSGVTQTPKHLITATGQRVTLRCSPRSGDLSVYWYQQSLDQGLQFLIQYYNGEERAKGNILERFSAQQFPDLHSELNLSSLELGDSALYFCASSVGWAGVGQGYTFGSGTRLTVV.

The CDR3 DNA sequence: TGTGCCCTTTGGAACGGGTACTCTGGAAACACCATATATTTT. Encoded protein: CALWNGYSGNTIYF. The V gene is TRBV10-3, the J gene TRBJ1-3; no definite D call. Germline loops: CDR1 ENHRY, CDR2 SYGVKD. V lost 11 bases and J 0 bases, leaving 14 bases between the germline ends. The CDR3 totals 14 residues.

This clone appeared a single time. V gene TRBV7-2 combines with J gene TRBJ2-3; D possibly corresponds to TRBD1 (6 bases). The CDR3 extends over 15 amino acids. V lost 1 base and J lost 4, with 12 bases in between. Germline assignment: CDR1 SGHTA and CDR2 FQGNSA. The CDR3 DNA is TGTGCCAGCAGCTTAGTCGGCAGGGGTGCAGATACGCAGTATTTT. It codes for CASSLVGRGADTQYF.

The rearrangement uses TRBV18 and TRBJ1-4, with 9 bases lining up with TRBD1. The CDR3 has 17 amino acids. CDR1 and CDR2 from the germline V gene are KGHSH and LQKENI. The junction had 11 bases not matched to a gene; V was cut back by 2 bases and J by 7 bases. CDR3 loop: CASSPYGTGYDGEKLFF. In nucleotides, the CDR3 is TGTGCCAGCTCACCATATGGGACAGGGTACGACGGTGAAAAACTGTTTTTT.

This sequence joins TRBV24-1 and TRBJ2-7, with D possibly being TRBD2 (5 bases). Trimming removed 4 bases from V and 0 bases from J, with 12 bases in between. The CDR3 totals 15 residues. The germline V gene encodes CDR1 KGHDR and CDR2 SFDVKD. The CDR3 nucleotides are TGTGCCACCAGTGACACCGGTAGCGTCTCCTACGAGCAGTACTTC. Encoded protein: CATSDTGSVSYEQYF.

The sample holds one count of this clone. The chain has TRBV27 and TRBJ1-5; 7 positions agree with TRBD1. Looked up from germline, CDR1 is MNHEY and CDR2 is SMNVEV (reference sequence). The CDR3 extends over 14 amino acids. The V segment lost 4 bases and the J segment 1 base; nucleotides outside the gene matches: 1. The CDR3: CASSSQGSNQPQHF. CDR3 nucleotide sequence: TGTGCCAGCAGTTCACAGGGGAGCAATCAGCCCCAGCATTTT.

The chain has TRBV2 and TRBJ2-2; the D is unclear. V lost 4 bases and J lost 1, with 10 bases in between. The CDR3 has 15 residues. Germline V gene lookup returns CDR1 SNHLY and CDR2 FYNNEI. The CDR3 coding sequence is TGTGCCAGCAGTGGGGCCTCAAGGAACACCGGGGAGCTGTTTTTT. Protein sequence: CASSGASRNTGELFF.

V gene TRBV5-1 combines with J gene TRBJ1-6, with unresolved D. Deletions cut 2 bases from V and 5 bases from J, with 14 bases between. The CDR3 contains 16 residues. Germline V gene data show CDR1 as SGHRS and CDR2 as YFSETQ. This CDR3 reads CASSFATGANNSPLHF. The CDR3 DNA sequence: TGCGCCAGCAGCTTCGCGACTGGAGCGAATAATTCACCCCTCCACTTT.

The chain carries TRBV18 and TRBJ2-1; a possible D gene is TRBD1 (6 bases). V lost 4 bases, J lost 0 bases, and 13 bases lay in between. Germline CDR1 and CDR2: KGHSH and LQKENI. The CDR3 runs 16 residues. The CDR3 is CASSLGTPSSYNEQFF. The CDR3 nucleotides read TGTGCCAGCTCACTAGGGACACCCAGCTCCTACAATGAGCAGTTCTTC.

V gene TRBV7-2 combines with J gene TRBJ1-5; D remains unclear. CDR1 is SGHTA and CDR2 is FQGNSA in the germline V gene. The CDR3 is 13 amino acids. Trimming pared 1 base from V and 7 bases from J, leaving 8 bases between. Here the CDR3 reads CASSLGRQQPQHF. The CDR3 nucleotides are TGTGCCAGCAGCTTAGGCAGGCAACAGCCCCAGCATTTT.

The CDR3 DNA reads TGTGCCAGCGTACTAGGGGGCCGCAATCAGCCCCAGCATTTT. This sequence encodes CASVLGGRNQPQHF. The rearrangement joins TRBV2 to TRBJ1-5, with 7 bases identical to TRBD1. Germline V gives CDR1 SNHLY, CDR2 FYNNEI. V trimming: 8 bases; J trimming: 2 bases; junction bases outside the gene matches: 6. This CDR3 region has 14 residues. The complete variable domain, with remaining parts taken from reference TRBV2 and TRBJ1-5, reads EPEVTQTPSHQVTQMGQEVILRCVPISNHLYFYWYRQILGQKVEFLVSFYNNEISEKSEIFDDQFSVERPDGSNFTLKIRSTKLEDSAMYFCASVLGGRNQPQHFGDGTRLSIL.

The rearrangement uses TRBV5-4 and TRBJ1-4, with TRBD1 matching 8 bases. Germline V gene lookup returns CDR1 SGHNT and CDR2 YYREEE (reference sequence). The ends lost 4 bases at V and 6 bases at J; junction bases unmatched: 5. This CDR3 has 14 residues. Written as DNA, the CDR3 is TGTGCCAGCAGCCCCGGGACAGGAGATGAAAAACTGTTTTTT. This sequence encodes CASSPGTGDEKLFF.

J is TRBJ2-1 and V is TRBV24-1; 7 bases line up with TRBD2. Germline V gives CDR1 KGHDR, CDR2 SFDVKD. Trimming at V came to 3 bases and at J to 4 bases, leaving 5 bases not matched to a gene. The CDR3 is made up of 15 amino acids. This CDR3 reads CATSDRPSGYNEQFF. The CDR3 nucleotides are TGTGCCACCAGTGATAGGCCTAGCGGATACAATGAGCAGTTCTTC.

The CDR3 region has the DNA TGTGCCAGCAGCCGTAACACCGACACTGAAGCTTTCTTT. Amino acid sequence: CASSRNTDTEAFF. V gene TRBV3-1 (or the pseudogene TRBV3-2) combines with J gene TRBJ1-1; D not resolved. Trimming took off 4 bases at V and 3 bases at J, with 9 bases between the two ends. CDR1 LGHDT and CDR2 YNNKEL come from the germline V gene (reference sequence). This CDR3 is 13 amino acids long.

This clone came up once. CDR3 sequence: CASSFRGTMAAYNSPLHF. The CDR3 DNA sequence: TGTGCCAGCAGTTTCCGGGGGACGATGGCGGCCTATAATTCACCCCTCCACTTT. This sequence joins TRBV27 and TRBJ1-6; perhaps TRBD1 as D (5 bases). The V gene lost 3 bases and the J gene lost 2 bases, with 17 bases spanning the gap. Germline CDR1 MNHEY, CDR2 SMNVEV (reference sequence). There are 18 residues in the CDR3.

The chain recombines TRBV5-1 with TRBJ2-1, with TRBD2 matching 9 bases. The length of the CDR3 is 16 residues. The junction had 9 bases not matched to a gene; V was cut back by 4 bases and J by 4 bases. Germline lookup yields CDR1 SGHRS and CDR2 YFSETQ. CDR3 nucleotides: TGCGCCAGCAGCACCCGGGGTAGCGGGGGTTACAATGAGCAGTTCTTC. The encoded protein is CASSTRGSGGYNEQFF.

This sequence joins TRBV19 and TRBJ1-2; 9 bases map to TRBD1. Trimming cost V 5 bases and J 2 bases; bases outside gene matches: 9. Germline loops: CDR1 LNHDA, CDR2 SQIVND (reference sequence). The CDR3 length is 16 residues. The CDR3: CASSAPADRGNYGYTF. The CDR3 region has the DNA TGTGCCAGTAGTGCACCCGCCGACAGGGGGAACTATGGCTACACCTTC.

The chain links TRBV2 to TRBJ2-1; TRBD2 matches 12 bases. The germline gives CDR1 SNHLY, CDR2 FYNNEI. This CDR3 has 16 residues. The junction had 8 bases not matched to a gene; V was cut back by 7 bases and J by 4 bases. The CDR3 bases are TGTGCCAGCACCCCCAGCCTAGCGGGAGGGTACAATGAGCAGTTCTTC. It is translated as CASTPSLAGGYNEQFF. Full variable domain (rest looked up from reference TRBV2 and TRBJ2-1): EPEVTQTPSHQVTQMGQEVILRCVPISNHLYFYWYRQILGQKVEFLVSFYNNEISEKSEIFDDQFSVERPDGSNFTLKIRSTKLEDSAMYFCASTPSLAGGYNEQFFGPGTRLTVL.

The V gene is TRBV27, the J gene TRBJ2-1; 12 positions match TRBD2. Germline CDR1 MNHEY, CDR2 SMNVEV (reference sequence). The CDR3 runs 17 residues. V shed 3 bases and J 9 bases; nucleotides not matched to a gene: 12. The CDR3 bases are TGTGCCAGCAGTTTCTTATCTAGCGGGAGGGCGAAGGGTGAGCAGTTCTTC. It yields the protein CASSFLSSGRAKGEQFF.

This clone came up a few times. V is TRBV28 and J is TRBJ1-4, with 7 nucleotides matching TRBD1. Germline loops: CDR1 MDHEN, CDR2 SYDVKM. The CDR3 totals 15 residues. V was clipped by 6 bases and J by 5 bases; unmatched bases: 9. CDR3 in DNA: TGTGCCAGCAGCTATTCGGACAGGCGCAATGAAAAACTGTTTTTT. As protein: CASSYSDRRNEKLFF.

The V call is TRBV27, the J call TRBJ2-1; D call uncertain. The CDR3 is made up of 15 amino acids. Looked up from germline, CDR1 is MNHEY and CDR2 is SMNVEV (reference sequence). Trimming stripped 8 bases from V and 11 bases from J, with 25 bases between. The CDR3 DNA reads TGTGCCAGCTTCACCACCCTCTCGGGTATCGAACAGCAGTTCTTC. Translated, it gives CASFTTLSGIEQQFF.

This clone showed up just a few times. The V and J genes are TRBV25-1 and TRBJ1-1; D remains unclear. CDR1 and CDR2 (germline): MGHDK, SYGVNS. Deletions cut 3 bases from V and 4 bases from J, with 12 bases between. This CDR3 is 14 amino acids long. CDR3 DNA sequence: TGTGCCAGCAGTGATTTGGCCAGCGGCACTGAAGCTTTCTTT. It specifies CASSDLASGTEAFF.